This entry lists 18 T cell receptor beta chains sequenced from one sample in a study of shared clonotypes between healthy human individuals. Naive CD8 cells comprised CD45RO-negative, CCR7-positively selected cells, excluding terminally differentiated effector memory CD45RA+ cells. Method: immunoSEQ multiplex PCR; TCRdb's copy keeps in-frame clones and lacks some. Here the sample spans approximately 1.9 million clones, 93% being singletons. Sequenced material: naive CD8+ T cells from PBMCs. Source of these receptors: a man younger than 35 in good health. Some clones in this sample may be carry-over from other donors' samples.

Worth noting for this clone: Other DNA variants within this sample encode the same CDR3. CDR3 bases: TGTGCCAGCAGTTTAGGCTCTACCTACGAGCAGTACTTC. The encoded protein is CASSLGSTYEQYF. The rearrangement uses TRBV27 and TRBJ2-7, with D unclear. The CDR3 sequence is 13 residues long. CDR1 MNHEY and CDR2 SMNVEV come from the germline V gene (reference sequence). The V gene lost 2 bases and the J gene lost 2 bases, with 7 bases spanning the gap.

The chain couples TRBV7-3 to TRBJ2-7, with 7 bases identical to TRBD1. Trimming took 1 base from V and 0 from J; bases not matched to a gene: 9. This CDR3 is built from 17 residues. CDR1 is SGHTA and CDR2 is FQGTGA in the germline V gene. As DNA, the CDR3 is TGTGCCAGCAGCTTAAAATCCGGGACAGATTCCTCCTACGAGCAGTACTTC. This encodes CASSLKSGTDSSYEQYF.

CDR3 DNA: TGTGCCAGCAGCTCATACCTAGCGGGAGTAGTGGATACGCAGTATTTT. The encoded protein is CASSSYLAGVVDTQYF. V and J are TRBV7-8 and TRBJ2-3, with 10 bases that match TRBD2. There are 16 residues in the CDR3. Germline CDR1 is SGHVS and CDR2 is FQNEAQ. J was trimmed by 6 bases and V by 4 bases; bases with no gene match: 10.

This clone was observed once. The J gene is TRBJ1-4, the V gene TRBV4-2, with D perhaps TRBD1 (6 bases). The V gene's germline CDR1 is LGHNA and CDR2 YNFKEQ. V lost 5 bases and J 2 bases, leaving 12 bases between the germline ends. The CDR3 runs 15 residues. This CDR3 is CASSNRESTNEKLFF. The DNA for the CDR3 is TGTGCCAGCAGCAACAGGGAGTCCACTAATGAAAAACTGTTTTTT.

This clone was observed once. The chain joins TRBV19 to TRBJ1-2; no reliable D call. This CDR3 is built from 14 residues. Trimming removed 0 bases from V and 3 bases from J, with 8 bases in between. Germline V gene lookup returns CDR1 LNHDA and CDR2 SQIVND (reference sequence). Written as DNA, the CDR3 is TGTGCCAGTAGTATAGATATTGAGTACTATGGCTACACCTTC. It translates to CASSIDIEYYGYTF.

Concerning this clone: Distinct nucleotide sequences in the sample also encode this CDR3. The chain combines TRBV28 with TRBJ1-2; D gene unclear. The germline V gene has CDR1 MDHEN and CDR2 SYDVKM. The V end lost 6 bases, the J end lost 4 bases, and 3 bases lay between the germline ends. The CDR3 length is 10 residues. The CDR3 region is CASSSYGYTF. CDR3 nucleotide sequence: TGTGCCAGCAGCAGCTATGGCTACACCTTC.

CDR3 DNA: TGTGCCAGCAGCACGCGGGACGCGAACTACGAGCAGTACTTC. It yields the protein CASSTRDANYEQYF. The chain uses TRBV7-2 and TRBJ2-7; D might be TRBD2 (6 bases). The CDR3 loop spans 14 amino acids. Germline V gives CDR1 SGHTA, CDR2 FQGNSA. V was trimmed by 5 bases and J by 3 bases, leaving 14 bases between them.

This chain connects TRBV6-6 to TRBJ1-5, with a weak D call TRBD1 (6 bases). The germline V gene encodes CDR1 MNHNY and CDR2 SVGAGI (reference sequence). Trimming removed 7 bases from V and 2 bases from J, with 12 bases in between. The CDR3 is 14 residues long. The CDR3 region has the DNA TGTGCCAGCACCGAGGGGGTTGGCAATCAGCCCCAGCATTTT. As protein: CASTEGVGNQPQHF.

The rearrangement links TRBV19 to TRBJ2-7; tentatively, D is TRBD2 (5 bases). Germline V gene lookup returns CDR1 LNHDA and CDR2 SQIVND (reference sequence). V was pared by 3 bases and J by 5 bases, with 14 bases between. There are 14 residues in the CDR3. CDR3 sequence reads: CASSIPGNRHEQYF. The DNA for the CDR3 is TGTGCCAGTAGTATTCCGGGGAATCGGCACGAGCAGTACTTC.

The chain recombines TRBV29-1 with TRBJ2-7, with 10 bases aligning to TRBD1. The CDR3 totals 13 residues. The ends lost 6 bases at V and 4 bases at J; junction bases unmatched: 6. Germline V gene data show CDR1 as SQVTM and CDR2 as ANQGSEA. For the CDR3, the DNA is TGCAGCGTACGGACAGGGGGTTTGTACGAGCAGTACTTC. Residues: CSVRTGGLYEQYF.

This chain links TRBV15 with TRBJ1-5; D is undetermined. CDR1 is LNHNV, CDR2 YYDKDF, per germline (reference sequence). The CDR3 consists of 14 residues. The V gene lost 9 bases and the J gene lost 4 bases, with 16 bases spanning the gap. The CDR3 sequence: CATSDLVGNQPQHF. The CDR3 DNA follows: TGTGCCACGAGCGACCTGGTGGGAAATCAGCCCCAGCATTTT. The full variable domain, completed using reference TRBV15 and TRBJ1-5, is DAMVIQNPRYQVTQFGKPVTLSCSQTLNHNVMYWYQQKSSQAPKLLFHYYDKDFNNEADTPDNFQSRRPNTSFCFLDIRSPGLGDTAMYLCATSDLVGNQPQHFGDGTRLSIL.

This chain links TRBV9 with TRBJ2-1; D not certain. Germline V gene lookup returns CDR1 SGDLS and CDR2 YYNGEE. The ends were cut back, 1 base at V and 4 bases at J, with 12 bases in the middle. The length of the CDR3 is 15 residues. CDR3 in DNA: TGTGCCAGCAGCGTACAGGCGGAAGCTTACAATGAGCAGTTCTTC. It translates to CASSVQAEAYNEQFF.

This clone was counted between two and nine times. CDR3 loop: CASTSTGELFF. In DNA, the CDR3 is TGTGCCAGCACCTCCACCGGGGAGCTGTTTTTT. V usage is TRBV9 and J usage is TRBJ2-2; D is ambiguous. The V end lost 6 bases, the J end lost 4 bases, and 4 bases lay between the germline ends. The CDR3 extends over 11 amino acids. CDR1 is SGDLS, CDR2 YYNGEE, per germline.

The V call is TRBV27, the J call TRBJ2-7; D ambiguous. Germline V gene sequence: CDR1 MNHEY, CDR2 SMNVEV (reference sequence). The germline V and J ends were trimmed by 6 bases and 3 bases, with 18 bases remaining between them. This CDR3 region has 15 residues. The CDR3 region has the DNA TGTGCCAGCAGCCCGACCATCCGTTATTTCTACGAGCAGTACTTC. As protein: CASSPTIRYFYEQYF.

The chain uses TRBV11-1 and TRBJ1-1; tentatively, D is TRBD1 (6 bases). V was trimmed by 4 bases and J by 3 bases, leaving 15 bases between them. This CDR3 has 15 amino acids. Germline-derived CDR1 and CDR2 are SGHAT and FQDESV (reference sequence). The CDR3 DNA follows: TGTGCCAGCAGCTACCGTGGACAGACCTACACTGAAGCTTTCTTT. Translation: CASSYRGQTYTEAFF.

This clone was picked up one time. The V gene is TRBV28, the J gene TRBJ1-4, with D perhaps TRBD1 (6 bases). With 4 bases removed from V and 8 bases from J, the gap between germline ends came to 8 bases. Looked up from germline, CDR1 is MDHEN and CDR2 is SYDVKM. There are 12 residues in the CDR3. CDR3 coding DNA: TGTGCCAGCAGTTCCGGACAGGAAAAACTGTTTTTT. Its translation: CASSSGQEKLFF.

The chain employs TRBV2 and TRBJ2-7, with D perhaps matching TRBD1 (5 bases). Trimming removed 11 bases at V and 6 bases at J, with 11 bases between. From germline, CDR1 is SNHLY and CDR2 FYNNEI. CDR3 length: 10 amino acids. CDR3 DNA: TGTGCCGTCCAGGGTCCCGAGCAGTACTTC. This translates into CAVQGPEQYF.

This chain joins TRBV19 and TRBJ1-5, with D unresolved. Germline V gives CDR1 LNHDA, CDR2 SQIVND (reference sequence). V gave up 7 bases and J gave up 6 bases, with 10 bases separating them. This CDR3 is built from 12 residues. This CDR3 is CASMEGSQPQHF. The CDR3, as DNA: TGTGCCAGTATGGAAGGGAGTCAGCCCCAGCATTTT.